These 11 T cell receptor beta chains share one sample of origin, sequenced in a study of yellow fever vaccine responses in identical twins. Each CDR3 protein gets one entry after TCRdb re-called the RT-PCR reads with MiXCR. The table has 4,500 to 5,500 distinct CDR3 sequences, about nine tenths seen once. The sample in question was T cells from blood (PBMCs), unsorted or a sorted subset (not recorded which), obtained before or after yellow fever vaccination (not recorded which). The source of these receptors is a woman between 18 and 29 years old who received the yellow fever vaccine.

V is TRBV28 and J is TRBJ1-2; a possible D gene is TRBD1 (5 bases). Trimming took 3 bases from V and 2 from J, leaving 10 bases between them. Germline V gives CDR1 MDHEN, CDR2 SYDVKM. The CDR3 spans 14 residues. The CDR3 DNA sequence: TGTGCCAGCAGTTTGAACAGGAGGAACTATGGCTACACCTTC. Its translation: CASSLNRRNYGYTF.

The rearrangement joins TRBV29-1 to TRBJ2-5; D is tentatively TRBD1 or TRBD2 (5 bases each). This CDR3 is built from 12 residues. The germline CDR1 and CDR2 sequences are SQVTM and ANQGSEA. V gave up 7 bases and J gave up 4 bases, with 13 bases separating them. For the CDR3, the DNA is TGCAGCGGGCGGGCAGGGCCAGAGACCCAGTACTTC. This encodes CSGRAGPETQYF.

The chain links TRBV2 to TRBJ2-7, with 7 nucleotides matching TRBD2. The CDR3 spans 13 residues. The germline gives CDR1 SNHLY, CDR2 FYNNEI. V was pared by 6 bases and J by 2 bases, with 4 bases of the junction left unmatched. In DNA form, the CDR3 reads TGTGCCAGCAGCGCGGGACTAACCTACGAGCAGTACTTC. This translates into CASSAGLTYEQYF.

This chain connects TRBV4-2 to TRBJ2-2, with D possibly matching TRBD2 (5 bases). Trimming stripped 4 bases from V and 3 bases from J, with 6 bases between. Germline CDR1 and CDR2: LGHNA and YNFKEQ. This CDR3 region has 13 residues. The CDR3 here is CASSRADTGELFF. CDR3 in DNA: TGTGCCAGCAGCCGAGCGGACACCGGGGAGCTGTTTTTT.

CDR3 coding DNA: TGTGCCAGCAGTTTATCCAGGGCTAACTATGGCTACACCTTC. It is translated as CASSLSRANYGYTF. The V call is TRBV28, the J call TRBJ1-2; weak D call: TRBD1 (5 bases). This CDR3 region has 14 residues. V lost 1 base, J lost 0 bases, and 6 bases lay in between. Germline V gene lookup returns CDR1 MDHEN and CDR2 SYDVKM.

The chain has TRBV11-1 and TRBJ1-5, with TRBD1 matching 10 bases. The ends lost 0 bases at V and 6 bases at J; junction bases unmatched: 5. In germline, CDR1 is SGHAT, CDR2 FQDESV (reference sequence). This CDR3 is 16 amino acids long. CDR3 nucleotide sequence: TGTGCCAGCAGCTTAGCGCGACAGGGGGCGGCTCAGCCCCAGCATTTT. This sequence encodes CASSLARQGAAQPQHF.

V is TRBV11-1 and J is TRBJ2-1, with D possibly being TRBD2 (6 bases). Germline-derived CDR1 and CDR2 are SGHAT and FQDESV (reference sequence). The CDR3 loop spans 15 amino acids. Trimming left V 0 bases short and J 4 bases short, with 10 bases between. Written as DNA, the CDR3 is TGTGCCAGCAGCTTAGCGGGGGGTCAGTACAATGAGCAGTTCTTC. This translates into CASSLAGGQYNEQFF.

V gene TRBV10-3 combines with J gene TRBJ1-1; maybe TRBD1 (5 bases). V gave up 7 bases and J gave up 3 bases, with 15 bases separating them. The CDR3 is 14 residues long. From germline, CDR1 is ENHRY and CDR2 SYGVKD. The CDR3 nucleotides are TGTGCCATCACCCCCCGGGGAGGGGACACTGAAGCTTTCTTT. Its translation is CAITPRGGDTEAFF.

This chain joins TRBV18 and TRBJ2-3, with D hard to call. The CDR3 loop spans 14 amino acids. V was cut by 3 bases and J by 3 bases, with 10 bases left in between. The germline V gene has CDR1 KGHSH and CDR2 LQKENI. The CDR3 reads CASSPPTRTDTQYF. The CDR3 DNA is TGTGCCAGCTCACCCCCCACAAGGACAGATACGCAGTATTTT. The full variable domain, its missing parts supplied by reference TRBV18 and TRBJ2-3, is NAGVMQNPRHLVRRRGQEARLRCSPMKGHSHVYWYRQLPEEGLKFMVYLQKENIIDESGMPKERFSAEFPKEGPSILRIQQVVRGDSAAYFCASSPPTRTDTQYFGPGTRLTVL.

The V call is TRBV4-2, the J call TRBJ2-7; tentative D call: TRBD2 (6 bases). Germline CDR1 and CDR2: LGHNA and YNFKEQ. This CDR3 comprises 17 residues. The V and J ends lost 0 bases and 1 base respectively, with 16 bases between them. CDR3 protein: CASSQEGIAEASYEQYF. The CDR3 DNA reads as TGTGCCAGCAGCCAAGAGGGGATAGCGGAGGCTTCCTACGAGCAGTACTTC.

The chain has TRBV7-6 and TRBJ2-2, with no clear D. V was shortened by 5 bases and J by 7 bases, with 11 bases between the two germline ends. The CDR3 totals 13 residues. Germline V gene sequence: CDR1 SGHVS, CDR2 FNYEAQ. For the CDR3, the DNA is TGTGCCAGCAGCCCCCCAGTAGACGGGGAGCTGTTTTTT. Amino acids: CASSPPVDGELFF.